This TCR beta chain was captured by sequencing in a study of cytomegalovirus exposure and HLA in healthy donors. Study-level points and caveats: Common viral pathogens seemed to be connected with several of the most significant clusters, according to a later analysis.

In germline, CDR1 is MNHEY, CDR2 SMNVEV (reference sequence). The CDR3 is made up of 13 amino acids. The trim removed 5 bases at V and 8 bases at J, leaving 6 bases unmatched. PCR primers comprised 60 Vbeta and 13 Jbeta primers. Some clones are missing from TCRdb's copy, which holds only in-frame ones; the method was immunoSEQ multiplex PCR. The top ten hold around 2.3% of the sample, which has some 140,000 clones, under 80% seen once. This clone was seen only a few times. Its target is unknown. The chain has TRBV27 and TRBJ1-2, with 9 bases fitting TRBD1. The TCR originated in a young man in good health and CMV-seronegative. What was sequenced was PBMCs. The CDR3 coding sequence is TGTGCCAGCAGTCCCTGGACAGGGGTCGGCTACACCTTC. This sequence encodes CASSPWTGVGYTF.